This T cell receptor beta chain is from a study of T cell repertoires in aging, cancer and after chemotherapy. V dropped 6 bases and J dropped 5 bases, with 14 bases sitting between them. CDR1 is KGHSH, CDR2 LQKENI, per germline. This CDR3 contains 13 residues. Peripheral blood genomic DNA, not sorted cells or RNA, was the template. Turning to this clonotype: Its matching antigen is unknown.

The study's findings and limits: These repertoire data do not allow conclusions about immunological memory after chemotherapy. In each cancer cohort, median generation probability increased across chemotherapy, suggesting thymic output rebounded. Untreated cancer patients had significantly lower blood TCR diversity than age-matched healthy donors.

Rearranged V-D-J TRB sequences were amplified with a mixed TRB-A/B primer pool. TCRdb re-called the multiplex PCR reads through MiXCR, storing one row per CDR3 protein. The sample contains around 16,000 distinct CDR3 sequences, 50% of which appear only once. The material sequenced was blood. This chain uses TRBV18 with TRBJ2-7; weak D call: TRBD2 (6 bases). This TCR derives from a human donor in good health. This CDR3 reads CASSISGSDEQYF. CDR3 DNA sequence: TGTGCCAGCTCCATTAGCGGTTCCGACGAGCAGTACTTC.